The rows below give T cell receptor beta chains drawn from one sample of a study of control samples from healthy donors and cancer patients. Sequencing used immunoSEQ multiplex PCR; TCRdb keeps in-frame clones, though not all of them. The sample holds 75,000 to 100,000 clones; around 80% are singletons and the top ten take 2% to 2.5%. The material sequenced was blood. All receptors come from a man between 60 and 75 years old in good health. CDR3s include the opening cysteine and the closing phenylalanine or tryptophan. Each record gives: V gene, CDR3 length, J gene, CDR3 protein.

TRBV7-9,12,TRBJ2-1,CASSQDSHEQFF
TRBV27,16,TRBJ2-2,CASSFVSGLNTGELFF
TRBV5-1,11,TRBJ2-1,CASTSPSEQFF
TRBV6-4,15,TRBJ2-1,CASSEASGGAYEQFF
TRBV27,16,TRBJ1-1,CASSLSQGWEDTEAFF
TRBV9,15,TRBJ1-1,CASSDYGTGVTEAFF
TRBV3-1/TRBV3-2,14,TRBJ2-5,CASSQNRPGGTQYF
TRBV28,14,TRBJ1-6,CASSGDSSYSPLHF
TRBV3-1/TRBV3-2,12,TRBJ1-1,CASSQGGSEAFF
TRBV19,16,TRBJ1-5,CASSIRGEFSNQPQHF
TRBV9,15,TRBJ1-5,CASSAGGQINQPQHF
TRBV7-9,15,TRBJ2-3,CATHSSTSVTDTQYF
TRBV11-3,15,TRBJ2-3,CASSSAGTGSDTQYF
TRBV7-8,13,TRBJ1-1,CASSSGRGTEAFF
TRBV28,13,TRBJ2-7,CASSPPPSYEQYF
TRBV7-8,15,TRBJ1-1,CASSLEGAGGTEAFF
TRBV3-1/TRBV3-2,14,TRBJ1-2,CASSPRGANYGYTF
TRBV28,13,TRBJ2-7,CASSYRVSYEQYF